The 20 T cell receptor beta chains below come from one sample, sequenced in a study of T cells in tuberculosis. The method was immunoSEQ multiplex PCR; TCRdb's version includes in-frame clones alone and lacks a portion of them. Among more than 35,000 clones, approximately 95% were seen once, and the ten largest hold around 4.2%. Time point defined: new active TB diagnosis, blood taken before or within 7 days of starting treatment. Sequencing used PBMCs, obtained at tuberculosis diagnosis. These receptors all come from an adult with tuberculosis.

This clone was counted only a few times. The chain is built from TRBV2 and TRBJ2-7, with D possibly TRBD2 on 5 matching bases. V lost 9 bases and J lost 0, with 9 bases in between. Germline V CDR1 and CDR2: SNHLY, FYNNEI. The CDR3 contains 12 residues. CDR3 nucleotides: TGTGCCAGGGGAGACACCTCCTACGAGCAGTACTTC. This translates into CARGDTSYEQYF. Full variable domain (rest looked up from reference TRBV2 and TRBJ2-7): EPEVTQTPSHQVTQMGQEVILRCVPISNHLYFYWYRQILGQKVEFLVSFYNNEISEKSEIFDDQFSVERPDGSNFTLKIRSTKLEDSAMYFCARGDTSYEQYFGPGTRLTVT.

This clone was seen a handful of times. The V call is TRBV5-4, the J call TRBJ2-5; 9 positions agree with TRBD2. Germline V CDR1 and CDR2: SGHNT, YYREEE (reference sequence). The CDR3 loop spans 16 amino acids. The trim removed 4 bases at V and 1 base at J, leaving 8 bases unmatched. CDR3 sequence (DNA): TGTGCCAGCAGCAAGCGTAGCGGGGGAACCCAAGAGACCCAGTACTTC. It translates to CASSKRSGGTQETQYF.

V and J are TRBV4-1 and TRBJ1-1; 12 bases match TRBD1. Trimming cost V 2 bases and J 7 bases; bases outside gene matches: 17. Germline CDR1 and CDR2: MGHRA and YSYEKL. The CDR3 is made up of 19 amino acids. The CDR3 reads CASSQSSGQGAGATLEAFF. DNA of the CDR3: TGCGCCAGCAGCCAAAGCTCGGGACAGGGGGCGGGCGCGACCCTTGAAGCTTTCTTT.

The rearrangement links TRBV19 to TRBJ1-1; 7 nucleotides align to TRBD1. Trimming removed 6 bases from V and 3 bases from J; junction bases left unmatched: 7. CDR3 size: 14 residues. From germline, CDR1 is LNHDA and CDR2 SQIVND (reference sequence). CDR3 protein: CASRPDRIDTEAFF. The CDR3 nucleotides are TGTGCCAGTAGGCCGGACAGGATAGACACTGAAGCTTTCTTT. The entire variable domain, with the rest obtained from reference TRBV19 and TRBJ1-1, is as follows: DGGITQSPKYLFRKEGQNVTLSCEQNLNHDAMYWYRQDPGQGLRLIYYSQIVNDFQKGDIAEGYSVSREKKESFPLTVTSAQKNPTAFYLCASRPDRIDTEAFFGQGTRLTVV.

In DNA, the CDR3 is TGCGCCAGCAGCTTCCCGCGGGGGGCGAACACCGGGGAGCTGTTTTTT. It specifies CASSFPRGANTGELFF. This rearrangement joins TRBV4-1 to TRBJ2-2, with TRBD2 matching 8 bases. The CDR3 contains 16 residues. With 5 bases clipped from V and 0 bases from J, the junction kept 5 bases outside the gene matches. Germline V gives CDR1 MGHRA, CDR2 YSYEKL.

The CDR3 region is CASSYRRYSNQPQHF. CDR3 sequence (DNA): TGTGCCAGCAGTTACAGGCGTTATAGCAATCAGCCCCAGCATTTT. The chain recombines TRBV28 with TRBJ1-5; the D gene is possibly TRBD1 (5 bases). The V gene's germline CDR1 is MDHEN and CDR2 SYDVKM. With 4 bases removed from V and 0 bases from J, the gap between germline ends came to 10 bases. CDR3 length: 15 amino acids.

The CDR3 sequence: CASSLSAYPEGTDTQYF. CDR3 nucleotide sequence: TGCGCCAGCAGCTTGTCGGCTTACCCCGAGGGCACAGATACGCAGTATTTT. The chain joins TRBV5-1 to TRBJ2-3, with D hard to call. V lost 1 base to trimming and J lost 1 base, with 16 bases between them. CDR1 and CDR2 from the germline V gene are SGHRS and YFSETQ. The CDR3 loop spans 17 amino acids.

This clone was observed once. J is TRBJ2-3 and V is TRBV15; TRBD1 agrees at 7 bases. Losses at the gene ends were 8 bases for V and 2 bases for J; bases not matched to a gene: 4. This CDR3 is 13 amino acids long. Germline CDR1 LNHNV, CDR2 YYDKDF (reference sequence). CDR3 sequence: CATGQEYTDTQYF. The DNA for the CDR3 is TGTGCCACCGGACAGGAATACACAGATACGCAGTATTTT.

In DNA, the CDR3 is TGTGCCAGCAGTGGGCAGGGGCTTAATTCACCCCTCCACTTT. This sequence encodes CASSGQGLNSPLHF. The chain recombines TRBV2 with TRBJ1-6, with D perhaps TRBD1 (6 bases). Germline V CDR1 and CDR2: SNHLY, FYNNEI. Trimming pared 4 bases from V and 6 bases from J, leaving 10 bases between. CDR3 length equals 14 residues. Using reference TRBV2 and TRBJ1-6 for the parts outside the CDR3, the full variable domain is EPEVTQTPSHQVTQMGQEVILRCVPISNHLYFYWYRQILGQKVEFLVSFYNNEISEKSEIFDDQFSVERPDGSNFTLKIRSTKLEDSAMYFCASSGQGLNSPLHFGNGTRLTVT.

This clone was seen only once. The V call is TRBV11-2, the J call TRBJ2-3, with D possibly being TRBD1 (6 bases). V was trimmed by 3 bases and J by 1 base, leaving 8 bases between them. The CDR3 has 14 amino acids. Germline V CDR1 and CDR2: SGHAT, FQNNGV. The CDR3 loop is CASSFRTGTDTQYF. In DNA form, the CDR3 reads TGTGCCAGCAGCTTCCGGACAGGCACAGATACGCAGTATTTT.

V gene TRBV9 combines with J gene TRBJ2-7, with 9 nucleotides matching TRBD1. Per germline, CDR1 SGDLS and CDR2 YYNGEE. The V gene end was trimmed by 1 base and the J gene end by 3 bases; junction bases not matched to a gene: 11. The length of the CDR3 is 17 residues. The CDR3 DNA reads TGTGCCAGCAGCGTACAACGGAGACAGGGGGAAATCTACGAGCAGTACTTC. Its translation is CASSVQRRQGEIYEQYF.

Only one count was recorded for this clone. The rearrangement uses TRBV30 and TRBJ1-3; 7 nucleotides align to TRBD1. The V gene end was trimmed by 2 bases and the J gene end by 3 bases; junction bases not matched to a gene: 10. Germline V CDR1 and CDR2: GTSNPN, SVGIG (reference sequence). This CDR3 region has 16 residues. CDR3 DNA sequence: TGTGCCTGGAGTTTACAAGACAGGGCAAGTGGAAACACCATATATTTT. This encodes CAWSLQDRASGNTIYF.

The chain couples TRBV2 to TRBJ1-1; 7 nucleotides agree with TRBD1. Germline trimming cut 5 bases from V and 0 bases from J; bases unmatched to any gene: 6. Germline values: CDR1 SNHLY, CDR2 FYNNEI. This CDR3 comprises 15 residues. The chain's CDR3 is CASSRQGLMNTEAFF. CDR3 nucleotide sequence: TGTGCCAGCAGTCGACAGGGCCTAATGAACACTGAAGCTTTCTTT.

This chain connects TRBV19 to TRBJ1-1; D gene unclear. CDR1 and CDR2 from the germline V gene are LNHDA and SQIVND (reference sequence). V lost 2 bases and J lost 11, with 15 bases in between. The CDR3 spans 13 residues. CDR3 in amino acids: CASSIMAGGEAFF. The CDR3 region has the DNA TGTGCCAGTAGTATAATGGCAGGTGGGGAGGCTTTCTTT.

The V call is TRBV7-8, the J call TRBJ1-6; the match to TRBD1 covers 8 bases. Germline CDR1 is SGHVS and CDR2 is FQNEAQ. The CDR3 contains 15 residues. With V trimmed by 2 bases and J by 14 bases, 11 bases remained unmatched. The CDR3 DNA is TGTGCCAGCAGCTTAAAAATACAGGGGGACGCGGCCCTCCACTTT. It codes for CASSLKIQGDAALHF. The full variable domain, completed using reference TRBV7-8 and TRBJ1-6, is GAGVSQSPRYKVAKRGQDVALRCDPISGHVSLFWYQQALGQGPEFLTYFQNEAQLDKSGLPSDRFFAERPEGSVSTLKIQRTQQEDSAVYLCASSLKIQGDAALHFGNGTRLTVT.

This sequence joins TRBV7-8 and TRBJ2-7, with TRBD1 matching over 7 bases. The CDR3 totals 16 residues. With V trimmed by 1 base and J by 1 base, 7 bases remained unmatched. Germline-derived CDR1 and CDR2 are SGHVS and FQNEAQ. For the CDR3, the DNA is TGTGCCAGCAGCTTAGAAGGGACAGTATATTCCTACGAGCAGTACTTC. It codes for CASSLEGTVYSYEQYF.

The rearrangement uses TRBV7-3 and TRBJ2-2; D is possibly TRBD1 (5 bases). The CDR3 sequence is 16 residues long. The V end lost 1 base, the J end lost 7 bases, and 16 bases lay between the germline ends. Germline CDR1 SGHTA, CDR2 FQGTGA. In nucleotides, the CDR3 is TGTGCCAGCAGCTTAATGTCCGGTGACAGTAGCGGGGAGCTGTTTTTT. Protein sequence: CASSLMSGDSSGELFF.

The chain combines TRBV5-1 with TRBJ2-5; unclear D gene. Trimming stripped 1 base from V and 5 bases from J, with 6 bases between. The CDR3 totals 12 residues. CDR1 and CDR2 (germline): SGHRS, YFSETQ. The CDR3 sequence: CASSLYAETQYF. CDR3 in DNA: TGCGCCAGCAGCTTGTATGCGGAGACCCAGTACTTC.

CDR3 sequence reads: CASSRYQGNEQFF. The CDR3 DNA reads TGTGCCAGCAGCCGATATCAGGGCAATGAGCAGTTCTTC. The V and J genes are TRBV7-2 and TRBJ2-1; TRBD1 is a possible D gene (5 bases). The CDR3 is 13 residues long. In germline, CDR1 is SGHTA, CDR2 FQGNSA. Trimming took off 5 bases at V and 6 bases at J, with 11 bases between the two ends.

In nucleotides, the CDR3 is TGTGCCAGCAGCCCCTACTCGCTGGGACAGGGGGAAGGTGGCTACACCTTC. It is translated as CASSPYSLGQGEGGYTF. The chain joins TRBV9 to TRBJ1-2; 11 bases agree with TRBD1. The length of the CDR3 is 17 residues. Losses at the gene ends were 4 bases for V and 7 bases for J; bases not matched to a gene: 15. Germline assignment: CDR1 SGDLS and CDR2 YYNGEE.